The 23 T cell receptor beta chains below all came from one sample that was sequenced in a study of blood T cell repertoires in COVID-19. Some clones are missing from TCRdb's copy, which holds only in-frame ones; the method was immunoSEQ multiplex PCR. The sample lists some 150,000 clones; around 86% were seen once. Sample: peripheral blood. The origin of the receptors is an older man with acute or convalescent COVID-19.

In the case of this clone: A read error may produce the germline difference seen at one junction end. J is TRBJ2-3 and V is TRBV18; TRBD1 aligns across 9 bases. The CDR3 is 16 residues long. Per the germline V gene, CDR1 is KGHSH and CDR2 is LQKENI. The CDR3 spells CASSPQDRGSGDTQYF. CDR3 nucleotides: TGTGCCAGCTCCCCACAGGACAGGGGCAGTGGAGATACGCAGTATTTT.

As regards this clone: Different DNA sequences within this sample yield the same CDR3. V usage is TRBV11-2 and J usage is TRBJ2-7, with 7 bases that match TRBD1. The germline V gene has CDR1 SGHAT and CDR2 FQNNGV. Trimming removed 6 bases from V and 5 bases from J; junction bases left unmatched: 7. This CDR3 is built from 13 residues. The CDR3 DNA is TGTGCCAGCAGGCGACAGGGAACGGACGAGCAGTACTTC. It is translated as CASRRQGTDEQYF.

The chain joins TRBV5-5 to TRBJ1-1, with D perhaps matching TRBD1 (5 bases). Trimming took off 0 bases at V and 0 bases at J, with 9 bases between the two ends. Germline V gene sequence: CDR1 SGHKS, CDR2 YYEKEE (reference sequence). CDR3 length: 15 amino acids. CDR3 sequence reads: CASSLVWGMNTEAFF. The CDR3 DNA reads TGTGCCAGCAGCTTGGTGTGGGGCATGAACACTGAAGCTTTCTTT.

The rearrangement joins TRBV30 to TRBJ1-3, with D unresolved. Germline V gene lookup returns CDR1 GTSNPN and CDR2 SVGIG (reference sequence). Trimming took off 0 bases at V and 4 bases at J, with 10 bases between the two ends. CDR3 length equals 14 residues. For the CDR3, the DNA is TGTGCCTGGAGTGTACAAGGAGCCGGAAACACCATATATTTT. Encoded protein: CAWSVQGAGNTIYF.

The chain recombines TRBV19 with TRBJ2-3; 7 bases map to TRBD1. This CDR3 has 14 amino acids. The germline gives CDR1 LNHDA, CDR2 SQIVND (reference sequence). Trimming took 10 bases from V and 2 from J; bases not matched to a gene: 9. The DNA of the CDR3 is TGTGCCATAGCCGGGACAGCTGACACAGATACGCAGTATTTT. It yields the protein CAIAGTADTDTQYF.

This chain connects TRBV28 to TRBJ1-2, with D perhaps TRBD1 (6 bases). There are 13 residues in the CDR3. V lost 5 bases, J lost 7 bases, and 14 bases lay in between. Per the germline V gene, CDR1 is MDHEN and CDR2 is SYDVKM. The CDR3 nucleotides read TGTGCCAGCAGTCTAAATTCCAGGGGTGGCTACACCTTC. Its protein is CASSLNSRGGYTF.

This rearrangement joins TRBV9 to TRBJ2-3, with D perhaps TRBD2 (6 bases). Germline CDR1 and CDR2: SGDLS and YYNGEE. CDR3 length: 16 residues. V lost 0 bases and J 4 bases, leaving 15 bases between the germline ends. The CDR3 nucleotides are TGTGCCAGCAGCGTAGCTGCTCTAGGGAGGCCAGATACGCAGTATTTT. Encoded protein: CASSVAALGRPDTQYF.

The chain links TRBV28 to TRBJ1-6; no firm D call. Trimming left V 2 bases short and J 6 bases short, with 11 bases between. The germline gives CDR1 MDHEN, CDR2 SYDVKM. This CDR3 is 15 amino acids long. The DNA for the CDR3 is TGTGCCAGCAGTTTAGTCGCCGTCAGTAATTCACCCCTCCACTTT. Its translation: CASSLVAVSNSPLHF.

The rearrangement uses TRBV18 and TRBJ2-3, with 9 nucleotides matching TRBD2. The CDR3 runs 14 residues. After removal of 4 bases from V and 2 bases from J, the junction contained 1 base not matched to a gene. Germline V gene data show CDR1 as KGHSH and CDR2 as LQKENI. CDR3 coding DNA: TGTGCCAGCTCACTAGCGGGGGACACAGATACGCAGTATTTT. Protein sequence: CASSLAGDTDTQYF.

Only one count was recorded for this clone. The chain uses TRBV6-4 and TRBJ1-4; D is uncertain. V lost 4 bases and J lost 8, with 5 bases in between. Germline V lookup: CDR1 MRHNA, CDR2 SNTAGT. CDR3 length: 11 amino acids. CDR3 nucleotide sequence: TGTGCCAGCAGTGTACGGGAAAAACTGTTTTTT. Residues: CASSVREKLFF.

This rearrangement joins TRBV5-4 to TRBJ2-7; D ambiguous. CDR3 length: 13 residues. The V end was cut by 3 bases, the J end by 3 bases, with 10 bases between. Germline V lookup: CDR1 SGHNT, CDR2 YYREEE (reference sequence). The CDR3 DNA sequence: TGTGCCAGCAGCTCTCTATACGACTACGAGCAGTACTTC. Translation: CASSSLYDYEQYF.

This clone has more than one count but fewer than ten. The chain is built from TRBV6-5 and TRBJ2-1, with 11 bases aligning to TRBD2. The CDR3 loop spans 14 amino acids. In germline, CDR1 is MNHEY, CDR2 SVGAGI. V shed 4 bases and J 4 bases; nucleotides not matched to a gene: 0. Here the CDR3 reads CASSSSGGYNEQFF. CDR3 sequence (DNA): TGTGCCAGCAGTTCTAGCGGGGGGTACAATGAGCAGTTCTTC.

The rearrangement joins TRBV7-2 to TRBJ1-1, with a possible D match to TRBD1 (5 bases). The CDR3 totals 12 residues. Germline V gene lookup returns CDR1 SGHTA and CDR2 FQGNSA. Trimming stripped 5 bases from V and 10 bases from J, with 14 bases between. CDR3 DNA: TGTGCCAGCAGCCACAACGGGGGTTTAGCTTTCTTT. Residues: CASSHNGGLAFF.

The rearrangement uses TRBV23-1 and TRBJ2-3; D not certain. Being an ORF, TRBV23-1 has a function that is uncertain. The CDR3 covers 14 residues. The V end was cut by 1 base, the J end by 2 bases, with 7 bases between. CDR3 sequence: CASSQCGTTDTQYF. Here the CDR3 DNA reads TGCGCCAGCAGTCAATGCGGCACCACAGATACGCAGTATTTT.

The gene calls are TRBV2 and TRBJ1-1, with 8 bases aligning to TRBD1. This CDR3 contains 13 residues. CDR1 and CDR2 from the germline V gene are SNHLY and FYNNEI. The ends lost 10 bases at V and 1 base at J; junction bases unmatched: 5. CDR3 protein: CATSTGANTEAFF. CDR3 DNA sequence: TGTGCCACCTCGACAGGGGCGAACACTGAAGCTTTCTTT.

V gene TRBV30 combines with J gene TRBJ1-1; weak D call: TRBD1 (6 bases). Trimming pared 5 bases from V and 8 bases from J, leaving 18 bases between. The CDR3 runs 13 residues. CDR1 is GTSNPN and CDR2 is SVGIG in the germline V gene (reference sequence). As DNA, the CDR3 is TGTGCCTGGTCGGGCAGGGGATATTTAGAAGCTTTCTTT. Translated, it gives CAWSGRGYLEAFF.

The CDR3 here is CASSSPYGYQETQYF. DNA for the CDR3: TGTGCCAGCAGCTCACCTTACGGGTACCAAGAGACCCAGTACTTC. The chain uses TRBV7-9 and TRBJ2-5; D call uncertain. Trimming removed 4 bases at V and 0 bases at J, with 12 bases between. Germline CDR1 and CDR2: SEHNR and FQNEAQ (reference sequence). This CDR3 has 15 amino acids.

On this clone: This specimen includes other DNA sequences encoding the same CDR3. The chain joins TRBV5-1 to TRBJ2-7, with a weak D call TRBD2 (6 bases). Germline CDR1 is SGHRS and CDR2 is YFSETQ. With 0 bases removed from V and 3 bases from J, the gap between germline ends came to 10 bases. This CDR3 has 14 amino acids. The CDR3 is CASSLGGGIYEQYF. The DNA of the CDR3 is TGCGCCAGCAGCTTGGGGGGCGGGATCTACGAGCAGTACTTC.

The chain employs TRBV4-3 and TRBJ1-5; 9 bases agree with TRBD1. Germline V lookup: CDR1 LGHNA, CDR2 YSLEER. J was trimmed by 6 bases and V by 1 base; bases with no gene match: 13. CDR3 size: 18 residues. This CDR3 is CASSQVREGRTGAQPQHF. CDR3 DNA: TGCGCCAGCAGCCAAGTAAGGGAAGGAAGGACAGGGGCTCAGCCCCAGCATTTT.

The chain joins TRBV18 to TRBJ2-5; maybe TRBD1 (6 bases). The CDR3 spans 15 residues. Germline CDR1 is KGHSH and CDR2 is LQKENI. The ends were cut back, 3 bases at V and 5 bases at J, with 16 bases in the middle. CDR3 in DNA: TGTGCCAGCTCACCTCGACAGGCCTCTGGGGAGACCCAGTACTTC. This gives the protein CASSPRQASGETQYF.

V is TRBV5-1 and J is TRBJ2-1, with D possibly being TRBD1 (5 bases). The V end lost 3 bases, the J end lost 0 bases, and 16 bases lay between the germline ends. The CDR3 loop spans 17 amino acids. From germline, CDR1 is SGHRS and CDR2 YFSETQ. The CDR3 nucleotides are TGCGCCAGCAGCTGGGTCTCCCCAAGGGGCTCCTACAATGAGCAGTTCTTC. It yields the protein CASSWVSPRGSYNEQFF.

The CDR3 here is CASSKTSGITYEQYF. The CDR3 DNA follows: TGTGCCAGCAGTAAGACTAGCGGCATCACCTACGAGCAGTACTTC. The chain carries TRBV6-2 or TRBV6-3 and TRBJ2-7; 9 nucleotides line up with TRBD2. V gave up 5 bases and J gave up 2 bases; unmatched junction bases: 7. The CDR3 is 15 residues long. Germline-derived CDR1 and CDR2 are MNHEY and SVGEGT.

The rearrangement joins TRBV6-1 to TRBJ1-1, with no clear D. Trimming took off 2 bases at V and 6 bases at J, with 10 bases between the two ends. The CDR3 length is 13 residues. Germline V gives CDR1 MNHNS, CDR2 SASEGT. CDR3 sequence: CASSEMGGSEAFF. The DNA for the CDR3 is TGTGCCAGCAGTGAAATGGGAGGGTCTGAAGCTTTCTTT.